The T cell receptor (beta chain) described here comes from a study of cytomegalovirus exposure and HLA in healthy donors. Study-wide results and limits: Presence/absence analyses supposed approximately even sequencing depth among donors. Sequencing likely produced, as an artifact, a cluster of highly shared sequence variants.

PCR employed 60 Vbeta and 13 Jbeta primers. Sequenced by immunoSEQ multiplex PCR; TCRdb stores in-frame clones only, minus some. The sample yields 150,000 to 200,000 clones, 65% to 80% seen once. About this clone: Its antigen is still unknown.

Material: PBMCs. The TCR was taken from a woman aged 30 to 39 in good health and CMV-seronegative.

CDR3 coding DNA: TGTGCCAGCAGCCAAGATCTGGGGGCAACACCTCCGGATCAGCCCCAGCATTTT. Encoded protein: CASSQDLGATPPDQPQHF. The rearrangement links TRBV4-2 to TRBJ1-5, with D maybe TRBD1 (6 bases). Germline loops: CDR1 LGHNA, CDR2 YNFKEQ. Trimming left V 0 bases short and J 5 bases short, with 20 bases between. The CDR3 loop spans 18 amino acids.